This T cell receptor beta chain was found in a study of T-cell reconstitution after alpha-beta-depleted transplantation in children. General observations from the study: The high TCRbeta diversity at day 60 in some patients came from surviving recipient T cells and thymic progenitors. Several hundred expanded graft clones reportedly supplied alpha-beta T cells about two months after transplant. T-cell numbers and diversity, one year after transplant, stemmed largely from T cells that were newly produced.

Researchers prepared the TCRbeta library using unique molecular identifiers, the study reports. In TCRdb, the PCR reads were re-called with MiXCR into one record per CDR3 protein. The sample consists of around 140,000 distinct CDR3 sequences, around 8.8% of them appearing once. About this clonotype itself: As yet, its antigen is unknown.

The germline V and J ends were trimmed by 1 base and 5 bases, with 11 bases remaining between them. Germline CDR1 LGHDT, CDR2 YNNKEL (reference sequence). CDR3 length equals 15 residues. The source was PBMCs, mostly from graft donor cells, collected 180 days after TCRalphabeta/CD19-depleted stem cell transplant. The receptor was derived from a female patient aged 2 to 10 who had a stem cell transplant for congenital amegakaryocytic thrombocytopenia, so the T cells may come from the graft donor. The chain carries TRBV3-1 and TRBJ1-4; no firm D call. The DNA of the CDR3 is TGTGCCAGCAGCCAAGCTGTGGGCCTAAATGAAAAACTGTTTTTT. Residues: CASSQAVGLNEKLFF.